The 32 T cell receptor beta chains presented below share a single source sample, sequenced in a study of cytotoxic CD8 clonotypes in ibrutinib-treated CLL. Using immunoSEQ multiplex PCR, the repertoire was profiled, and TCRdb retains in-frame clones only, with some absent. The sample holds 13,000 to 15,000 clones, 55% to 70% seen once. This material consisted of PBMCs, taken before ibrutinib treatment. The receptors shown here come from a human donor with chronic lymphocytic leukemia.

The J gene is TRBJ1-5, the V gene TRBV27; D is unclear. V was pared by 7 bases and J by 1 base, with 17 bases between. This CDR3 has 16 amino acids. Germline V gene data show CDR1 as MNHEY and CDR2 as SMNVEV (reference sequence). CDR3 residues: CASTSTKGGSNQPQHF. The CDR3 bases are TGTGCCAGCACCTCAACAAAGGGTGGGAGCAATCAGCCCCAGCATTTT.

The rearrangement joins TRBV11-2 to TRBJ2-3; TRBD2 matches 14 bases. This CDR3 contains 19 residues. Germline V gives CDR1 SGHAT, CDR2 FQNNGV. After removal of 1 base from V and 2 bases from J, the junction contained 8 bases not matched to a gene. CDR3 residues: CASSLAIGTSGGPTDTQYF. DNA for the CDR3: TGTGCCAGCAGCTTAGCTATCGGGACTAGCGGGGGACCCACAGATACGCAGTATTTT.

The chain is built from TRBV7-9 and TRBJ2-5; D is possibly TRBD1 (5 bases). There are 11 residues in the CDR3. Trimming took off 4 bases at V and 5 bases at J, with 5 bases between the two ends. Germline CDR1 and CDR2: SEHNR and FQNEAQ (reference sequence). The CDR3 nucleotides are TGTGCCAGCAGCTCAGGGGAGACCCAGTACTTC. Its protein product is CASSSGETQYF.

This clone is medium-sized in the sample. Written as DNA, the CDR3 is TGTGCCAGCAGTTATTTACGAGAGTACGAGCAGTACTTC. Translation gives CASSYLREYEQYF. The chain links TRBV7-9 to TRBJ2-7; D not resolved. V lost 6 bases to trimming and J lost 4 bases, with 13 bases between them. The germline V gene encodes CDR1 SEHNR and CDR2 FQNEAQ (reference sequence). The CDR3 totals 13 residues.

This chain connects TRBV5-4 to TRBJ2-3; 11 bases line up with TRBD2. V lost 5 bases, J lost 3 bases, and 8 bases stayed unmatched. The CDR3 has 16 residues. The germline V gene has CDR1 SGHNT and CDR2 YYREEE (reference sequence). This CDR3 reads CASSPPLAGGTDTQYF. In DNA form, the CDR3 reads TGTGCCAGCAGTCCTCCCCTAGCGGGGGGTACAGATACGCAGTATTTT.

The rearrangement uses TRBV18 and TRBJ2-1; D possibly corresponds to TRBD1 (5 bases). V was cut by 2 bases and J by 5 bases, with 13 bases left in between. The CDR3 length is 15 residues. Germline values: CDR1 KGHSH, CDR2 LQKENI. The CDR3 DNA reads TGTGCCAGCTCACCAAAGTCCAGGGTTGACAATGAGCAGTTCTTC. Translated: CASSPKSRVDNEQFF.

The rearrangement joins TRBV5-5 to TRBJ2-2, with D possibly being TRBD1 (6 bases). CDR3 length: 15 residues. Germline V gives CDR1 SGHKS, CDR2 YYEKEE (reference sequence). V gave up 1 base and J gave up 6 bases, with 13 bases separating them. CDR3 DNA: TGTGCCAGCAGCTTGAGGGACACAAGGGCCGGGGAGCTGTTTTTT. This sequence encodes CASSLRDTRAGELFF. Variable domain in full (rest from reference TRBV5-5 and TRBJ2-2): DAGVTQSPTHLIKTRGQQVTLRCSPISGHKSVSWYQQVLGQGPQFIFQYYEKEERGRGNFPDRFSARQFPNYSSELNVNALLLGDSALYLCASSLRDTRAGELFFGEGSRLTVL.

The CDR3 reads CASSQGLDRTLPYEQYF. CDR3 bases: TGTGCCAGCAGCCAAGGACTAGACAGAACTCTACCTTACGAGCAGTACTTC. V is TRBV14 and J is TRBJ2-7; perhaps TRBD2 as D (6 bases). Germline values: CDR1 SGHDN, CDR2 FVKESK. V lost 1 base to trimming and J lost 4 bases, with 20 bases between them. This CDR3 region has 17 residues.

The rearrangement links TRBV2 to TRBJ1-2; TRBD1 matches 8 bases. This CDR3 contains 14 residues. J gave up 7 bases and V 3 bases, and 7 bases lay outside the gene matches. CDR1 SNHLY and CDR2 FYNNEI come from the germline V gene. CDR3 sequence reads: CASSDHTGGAGYTF. In nucleotides, the CDR3 is TGTGCCAGCAGTGATCACACAGGGGGGGCTGGCTACACCTTC.

This clone turned up a few times. The chain is built from TRBV5-5 and TRBJ1-3; D remains unclear. This CDR3 has 15 amino acids. Trimming took 0 bases from V and 0 from J, leaving 7 bases between them. Per germline, CDR1 SGHKS and CDR2 YYEKEE (reference sequence). The CDR3 sequence is CASSLVHISGNTIYF. In DNA form, the CDR3 reads TGTGCCAGCAGCTTGGTGCATATCTCTGGAAACACCATATATTTT.

This clone was seen more than once but under ten times. CDR3 sequence reads: CASSDPGKAGDEQYF. For the CDR3, the DNA is TGTGCCAGCAGTGACCCGGGAAAAGCGGGGGACGAGCAGTACTTC. The V call is TRBV25-1, the J call TRBJ2-7; 8 bases match TRBD2. The CDR3 is 15 amino acids. V dropped 3 bases and J dropped 5; count of bases not matched to a gene: 9. The germline V gene has CDR1 MGHDK and CDR2 SYGVNS.

This clone is labeled medium-sized (0.01 to 0.1%). The chain is built from TRBV19 and TRBJ1-1, with D possibly being TRBD1 (6 bases). The CDR3 covers 13 residues. Trimming took off 5 bases at V and 2 bases at J, with 9 bases between the two ends. Per germline, CDR1 LNHDA and CDR2 SQIVND (reference sequence). CDR3 DNA: TGTGCCAGTAGTCTGACAGGCAACACTGAAGCTTTCTTT. Amino acids: CASSLTGNTEAFF.

This clone has only one observation. V gene TRBV2 combines with J gene TRBJ1-1, with 8 bases identical to TRBD1. V was clipped by 5 bases and J by 8 bases; unmatched bases: 1. This CDR3 has 11 residues. Germline V gene lookup returns CDR1 SNHLY and CDR2 FYNNEI. The CDR3 loop reads CASSRDREAFF. The CDR3 bases are TGTGCCAGCAGTCGGGACAGGGAAGCTTTCTTT.

This clone turned up a few times. This chain links TRBV4-1 with TRBJ1-5; D remains ambiguous. Trimming cost V 2 bases and J 0 bases, with 11 bases left between them. Germline V gene data show CDR1 as MGHRA and CDR2 as YSYEKL. The CDR3 extends over 16 amino acids. CDR3 residues: CASSQNPGRSNQPQHF. The CDR3 nucleotides read TGCGCCAGCAGCCAAAATCCCGGCCGTAGCAATCAGCCCCAGCATTTT.

This clone was seen more than once but under ten times. The chain joins TRBV9 to TRBJ2-7, with D tentatively TRBD1 or TRBD2 (6 bases each). The CDR3 has 15 residues. Germline V gene data show CDR1 as SGDLS and CDR2 as YYNGEE. Trimming took off 4 bases at V and 0 bases at J, with 14 bases between the two ends. CDR3 sequence reads: CASSLGWGASYEQYF. CDR3 nucleotide sequence: TGTGCCAGCAGCCTCGGGTGGGGGGCCTCCTACGAGCAGTACTTC.

This chain uses TRBV11-2 with TRBJ2-7; possible D gene TRBD1, 6 bases. CDR3 length: 13 residues. Deletions cut 5 bases from V and 5 bases from J, with 13 bases between. Germline V CDR1 and CDR2: SGHAT, FQNNGV. CDR3 loop: CASSKGGFNEQYF. CDR3 nucleotides: TGTGCCAGCAGCAAAGGGGGTTTCAACGAGCAGTACTTC.

CDR3 loop: CASGLGTGGNQPQHF. DNA of the CDR3: TGTGCTAGTGGTCTCGGGACAGGGGGCAATCAGCCCCAGCATTTT. The rearrangement uses TRBV12-5 and TRBJ1-5; TRBD1 agrees at 10 bases. Germline assignment: CDR1 LGHNT and CDR2 FRNRAP. The CDR3 runs 15 residues. After removal of 5 bases from V and 2 bases from J, the junction contained 3 bases not matched to a gene.

The J gene is TRBJ2-4, the V gene TRBV6-1; D gene ambiguous. The CDR3 contains 14 residues. Trimming cost V 2 bases and J 8 bases, with 13 bases left between them. CDR1 is MNHNS and CDR2 is SASEGT in the germline V gene. The CDR3 region is CASSERAFGDIQYF. The CDR3 bases are TGTGCCAGCAGTGAACGGGCTTTTGGGGACATTCAGTACTTC.

Only one count was recorded for this clone. The chain employs TRBV27 and TRBJ2-2; D is perhaps TRBD2 (7 bases). Trimming took 8 bases from V and 4 from J, leaving 14 bases between them. This CDR3 is built from 14 residues. CDR1 and CDR2 (germline): MNHEY, SMNVEV (reference sequence). The CDR3 nucleotides are TGTGCCAGCGGTGGGGGGGCAGGCACCGGGGAGCTGTTTTTT. Amino acids: CASGGGAGTGELFF.

By proportion, this clone is medium-sized. V usage is TRBV29-1 and J usage is TRBJ1-2; tentative D call: TRBD1 (6 bases). In germline, CDR1 is SQVTM, CDR2 ANQGSEA. V was trimmed by 5 bases and J by 6 bases, leaving 10 bases between them. The CDR3 spans 11 residues. CDR3 in DNA: TGCAGCGTTCCAGGGGCCCATGGCTACACCTTC. Amino acid sequence: CSVPGAHGYTF.

The V and J genes are TRBV7-9 and TRBJ1-1, with D unresolved. Per the germline V gene, CDR1 is SEHNR and CDR2 is FQNEAQ (reference sequence). The V and J ends lost 7 bases and 1 base respectively, with 7 bases between them. This CDR3 has 12 residues. CDR3 residues: CASTPENTEAFF. In DNA form, the CDR3 reads TGTGCCAGCACCCCGGAGAACACTGAAGCTTTCTTT.

With respect to this clone: At one end the junction does not follow the germline gene, possibly because of a read error. The chain recombines TRBV18 with TRBJ1-5, with D possibly matching TRBD1 (6 bases). Germline lookup yields CDR1 KGHSH and CDR2 LQKENI. This CDR3 region has 13 residues. CDR3 bases: TGTGCCAGCTCACACATGGACAGAGGTGACCTCCAGTTT. Its translation: CASSHMDRGDLQF.

This clone was seen more than once but under ten times. This chain links TRBV29-1 with TRBJ1-2, with D perhaps TRBD1 (5 bases). Between the trimmed V and J ends, which lost 2 bases and 4 bases, there was a span of 11 bases. CDR3 length: 13 residues. Germline-derived CDR1 and CDR2 are SQVTM and ANQGSEA. CDR3 loop: CSVEPEGRYGYTF. CDR3 sequence (DNA): TGCAGCGTTGAACCGGAGGGGCGCTATGGCTACACCTTC.

The gene calls are TRBV5-6 and TRBJ1-4; 7 nucleotides agree with TRBD1. The CDR3 covers 15 residues. The V gene's germline CDR1 is SGHDT and CDR2 YYEEEE. The J segment lost 7 bases and the V segment lost 2 bases, leaving 8 bases of the junction unmatched. As DNA, the CDR3 is TGTGCCAGCAGCTTCGGTTCAGGGGGATTTGAAAAACTGTTTTTT. This encodes CASSFGSGGFEKLFF.

This chain uses TRBV7-9 with TRBJ1-1; D unclear. CDR1 and CDR2 (germline): SEHNR, FQNEAQ (reference sequence). V was trimmed by 1 base and J by 6 bases, leaving 12 bases between them. The CDR3 runs 14 residues. In DNA, the CDR3 is TGTGCCAGCAGCTTAGGTAGGCTTGGGGCTGAAGCTTTCTTT. It yields the protein CASSLGRLGAEAFF.

The chain is built from TRBV11-2 and TRBJ2-3, with 7 bases that match TRBD2. Losses at the gene ends were 5 bases for V and 5 bases for J; bases not matched to a gene: 13. This CDR3 spans 16 amino acids. Germline V gives CDR1 SGHAT, CDR2 FQNNGV. The chain's CDR3 is CASSHGTTWEGDTQYF. In DNA, the CDR3 is TGTGCCAGCAGCCACGGGACTACCTGGGAGGGAGATACGCAGTATTTT.

The rearrangement links TRBV7-8 to TRBJ1-2; 7 bases are a match to TRBD1. This CDR3 contains 14 residues. The V gene's germline CDR1 is SGHVS and CDR2 FQNEAQ. Trimming at V came to 6 bases and at J to 6 bases, leaving 10 bases not matched to a gene. In nucleotides, the CDR3 is TGTGCCAGCAGACGACAGGGCGGCCGGGATGGCTACACCTTC. Its translation is CASRRQGGRDGYTF. Filled out from reference TRBV7-8 and TRBJ1-2, the complete variable domain reads GAGVSQSPRYKVAKRGQDVALRCDPISGHVSLFWYQQALGQGPEFLTYFQNEAQLDKSGLPSDRFFAERPEGSVSTLKIQRTQQEDSAVYLCASRRQGGRDGYTFGSGTRLTVV.

The J gene is TRBJ2-1, the V gene TRBV7-9; tentative D call: TRBD1 (5 bases). V was cut by 4 bases and J by 4 bases, with 8 bases left in between. CDR3 length equals 13 residues. Germline CDR1 SEHNR, CDR2 FQNEAQ (reference sequence). The CDR3 coding sequence is TGTGCCAGCAGCTCGACAGAGTACAATGAGCAGTTCTTC. It yields the protein CASSSTEYNEQFF.

The genes are TRBV14 and TRBJ1-3, with 8 nucleotides matching TRBD1. This CDR3 is built from 13 residues. V was pared by 8 bases and J by 4 bases, with 4 bases of the junction left unmatched. The germline V gene has CDR1 SGHDN and CDR2 FVKESK. DNA of the CDR3: TGTGCCAGCTCGGACAGGGTCGGAAACACCATATATTTT. This gives the protein CASSDRVGNTIYF.

The chain joins TRBV18 to TRBJ1-1; unclear D gene. The CDR3 is 11 residues long. The V end lost 3 bases, the J end lost 5 bases, and 4 bases lay between the germline ends. CDR1 and CDR2 from the germline V gene are KGHSH and LQKENI. CDR3 DNA: TGTGCCAGCTCACCGGGAACTGAAGCTTTCTTT. Its protein product is CASSPGTEAFF.

This clone has just one count. A junction end diverges from the germline sequence, so it may reflect a read error. V usage is TRBV4-1 and J usage is TRBJ1-2, with a possible D match to TRBD1 (6 bases). Germline lookup yields CDR1 MGHRA and CDR2 YSYEKL. CDR3 length: 14 residues. CDR3 sequence reads: CASSQDSGVGGYTF. The CDR3 nucleotides read TGTGCCAGCAGCCAAGATTCAGGGGTTGGTGGCTACACCTTC.

About this clone itself: Other DNA sequences from this sample encode an identical CDR3 as well. The rearrangement joins TRBV19 to TRBJ2-6; the D is unclear. The V gene lost 3 bases and the J gene lost 4 bases, with 10 bases spanning the gap. The CDR3 loop spans 15 amino acids. The germline gives CDR1 LNHDA, CDR2 SQIVND (reference sequence). The CDR3 DNA reads TGTGCCAGTAGTATTGTGGGCACAGGGGCCAACGTCCTGACTTTC. Its translation: CASSIVGTGANVLTF.